This is a list of T cell receptor beta chains from one sample in a study of shared clonotypes between healthy human individuals. Repertoires were generated with immunoSEQ multiplex PCR, while TCRdb's copy carries only in-frame clones and drops some. The repertoire holds about 2.3 million clones, with around 93% as singletons. Sequenced sample: naive CD4+ T cells from PBMCs. The receptor source for this set is a man aged 18 to 35 in good health. Some clones in this sample may be carry-over from other donors' samples. The CDR3 runs from the conserved cysteine through the conserved F or W. The order of the fields is V gene, clone size, J gene, D gene, CDR3 protein, CDR3 DNA. A D gene is named only where the DNA matches it firmly. The size field is filled for only some rows; it gives once, few, many or a size class.

v_call: TRBV5-1; clone_size: -; j_call: TRBJ1-5; d_call: TRBD1; cdr3_aa: CASSSGQGLDQPQHF; cdr3_nt: TGCGCCAGCAGCTCTGGACAGGGCCTCGATCAGCCCCAGCATTTT
v_call: TRBV6-5; clone_size: -; j_call: TRBJ1-1; d_call: -; cdr3_aa: CASSTSRWNTEAFF; cdr3_nt: TGTGCCAGCAGTACATCCCGTTGGAACACTGAAGCTTTCTTT
v_call: TRBV4-1; clone_size: -; j_call: TRBJ2-3; d_call: TRBD2; cdr3_aa: CASSQDPPSGIRDTQYF; cdr3_nt: TGCGCCAGCAGCCAAGATCCGCCTAGCGGGATCCGGGATACGCAGTATTTT
v_call: TRBV7-2; clone_size: -; j_call: TRBJ2-1; d_call: -; cdr3_aa: CADGTVGGEQFF; cdr3_nt: TGTGCTGACGGGACGGTCGGAGGTGAGCAGTTCTTC
v_call: TRBV7-9; clone_size: -; j_call: TRBJ1-5; d_call: -; cdr3_aa: CASSLDVGGSNQPQHF; cdr3_nt: TGTGCCAGCAGCTTAGACGTCGGGGGCAGCAATCAGCCCCAGCATTTT
v_call: TRBV6-5; clone_size: once; j_call: TRBJ2-3; d_call: TRBD1; cdr3_aa: CATRGTGTDTQYF; cdr3_nt: TGTGCCACCAGAGGGACAGGGACAGATACGCAGTATTTT
v_call: TRBV28; clone_size: -; j_call: TRBJ2-5; d_call: TRBD1; cdr3_aa: CASSLAGGEETQYF; cdr3_nt: TGTGCCAGCAGTTTAGCAGGGGGCGAAGAGACCCAGTACTTC
v_call: TRBV4-1; clone_size: -; j_call: TRBJ1-1; d_call: -; cdr3_aa: CASSRTSGLPEAFF; cdr3_nt: TGCGCCAGCAGCCGAACCTCGGGTCTCCCCGAAGCTTTCTTT
v_call: TRBV27; clone_size: -; j_call: TRBJ2-2; d_call: TRBD2; cdr3_aa: CASSRPLAGAGTGELFF; cdr3_nt: TGTGCCAGCAGTCGCCCACTAGCGGGAGCGGGCACCGGGGAGCTGTTTTTT
v_call: TRBV25-1; clone_size: -; j_call: TRBJ1-5; d_call: TRBD1; cdr3_aa: CASSSTGVHQPQHF; cdr3_nt: TGTGCCAGCAGTTCGACAGGGGTACATCAGCCCCAGCATTTT
v_call: TRBV7-9; clone_size: -; j_call: TRBJ2-7; d_call: -; cdr3_aa: CASSLQPVYEQYF; cdr3_nt: TGTGCCAGCAGCTTACAACCTGTCTACGAGCAGTACTTC
v_call: TRBV7-3; clone_size: -; j_call: TRBJ2-5; d_call: TRBD2; cdr3_aa: CASSYTGTRVFGETQYF; cdr3_nt: TGTGCCAGCAGCTATACCGGGACTAGAGTGTTCGGGGAGACCCAGTACTTC
v_call: TRBV10-3; clone_size: once; j_call: TRBJ1-3; d_call: -; cdr3_aa: CAISESRAAGNTIYF; cdr3_nt: TGTGCCATCAGTGAGTCTAGGGCAGCTGGAAACACCATATATTTT
v_call: TRBV10-3; clone_size: -; j_call: TRBJ2-7; d_call: -; cdr3_aa: CAISESAGSLYEQYF; cdr3_nt: TGTGCCATCAGTGAGTCAGCCGGGAGTCTCTACGAGCAGTACTTC
v_call: TRBV10-3; clone_size: few; j_call: TRBJ1-2; d_call: TRBD1; cdr3_aa: CAIRADRESGYTF; cdr3_nt: TGTGCCATCAGGGCCGACAGGGAAAGCGGCTACACCTTC
v_call: TRBV28; clone_size: once; j_call: TRBJ2-7; d_call: TRBD1; cdr3_aa: CASSLADRGLKQYF; cdr3_nt: TGTGCCAGCAGTTTGGCGGACAGGGGTCTGAAGCAGTACTTC
v_call: TRBV7-3; clone_size: -; j_call: TRBJ2-5; d_call: -; cdr3_aa: CARTSRDYFCWETQYF; cdr3_nt: -
v_call: TRBV9; clone_size: -; j_call: TRBJ2-3; d_call: TRBD2; cdr3_aa: CASSVGGRSTDTQYF; cdr3_nt: TGTGCCAGCAGCGTCGGGGGGAGGTCGACAGATACGCAGTATTTT
v_call: TRBV5-6; clone_size: once; j_call: TRBJ2-2; d_call: TRBD2; cdr3_aa: CASSLYWREHGELFF; cdr3_nt: TGTGCCAGCAGCTTGTACTGGCGGGAGCACGGGGAGCTGTTTTTT
v_call: TRBV6-5; clone_size: -; j_call: TRBJ2-7; d_call: -; cdr3_aa: CATQDSKYEQYF; cdr3_nt: TGTGCCACCCAGGACAGTAAATACGAGCAGTACTTC
v_call: TRBV7-3; clone_size: few; j_call: TRBJ2-7; d_call: -; cdr3_aa: CASRGSTYEQYF; cdr3_nt: TGTGCCAGCAGGGGCAGCACCTACGAGCAGTACTTC
v_call: TRBV7-3; clone_size: -; j_call: TRBJ2-5; d_call: TRBD1; cdr3_aa: CASSLIQGSGETQYF; cdr3_nt: TGTGCCAGCAGCTTAATACAGGGGTCGGGCGAGACCCAGTACTTC
v_call: TRBV19; clone_size: -; j_call: TRBJ2-1; d_call: -; cdr3_aa: CASSQAWSSYNEQFF; cdr3_nt: TGTGCCAGTAGCCAAGCGTGGAGCTCCTACAATGAGCAGTTCTTC
v_call: TRBV5-1; clone_size: -; j_call: TRBJ2-1; d_call: TRBD2; cdr3_aa: CASSLTSASSYNEQFF; cdr3_nt: TGCGCCAGCAGCTTGACTAGCGCCAGCTCCTACAATGAGCAGTTCTTC
v_call: TRBV9; clone_size: -; j_call: TRBJ2-3; d_call: TRBD2; cdr3_aa: CASSGGLAGLLDPPPDTQYF; cdr3_nt: TGTGCCAGCAGCGGGGGGTTAGCGGGGCTACTTGATCCCCCCCCAGATACGCAGTATTTT
v_call: TRBV7-2; clone_size: few; j_call: TRBJ1-2; d_call: -; cdr3_aa: CASSLEALGKPYGYGYTF; cdr3_nt: TGTGCCAGCAGCTTAGAGGCTCTGGGGAAGCCCTATGGCTATGGCTACACCTTC
v_call: TRBV6-5; clone_size: -; j_call: TRBJ2-1; d_call: -; cdr3_aa: CASRNRASNEQFF; cdr3_nt: TGTGCCAGCAGAAACCGGGCCTCCAATGAGCAGTTCTTC
v_call: TRBV7-2; clone_size: -; j_call: TRBJ2-2; d_call: -; cdr3_aa: CASSLTVMLGTGELFF; cdr3_nt: TGTGCCAGCAGCTTAACCGTTATGTTGGGGACCGGGGAGCTGTTTTTT
v_call: TRBV30; clone_size: -; j_call: TRBJ2-7; d_call: -; cdr3_aa: CAWSIPGHGRIEQYF; cdr3_nt: TGTGCCTGGAGCATACCGGGACATGGAAGAATTGAGCAGTACTTC